This TCR beta chain derives from a study of T cell repertoires in cytomegalovirus infection. Looking at the study overall: Both a matching HLA type and CMV infection were indicated by public TCR beta signatures. Whole-study findings and limits: Identification of carriers of CMV plus the relevant HLA was achieved through cumulative public TCR beta family frequency. In two of eight donors, the top clonotype was HLA-C-restricted CMV-specific.

Details on this clonotype: Its antigen is still unknown.

Trimming cost V 5 bases and J 6 bases; bases outside gene matches: 4. The germline V gene has CDR1 LGHNA and CDR2 YNFKEQ. The CDR3 runs to 14 residues. One entry per CDR3 protein, called by TCRdb with MiXCR from the reads. The table shows 750,000 to 950,000 distinct CDR3 sequences, with around 29% occurring only once. The chain is built from TRBV4-2 and TRBJ2-1; TRBD1 agrees at 10 bases. The receptor's source is a human donor in good health (CMV status not recorded). Some clones in this sample may be carry-over from other donors' samples. Sequenced here: cultured CD8+ T cells from PBMCs, sampled from culture after CMV antigen stimulation. CDR3 loop: CASSAGQGINEQFF. DNA for the CDR3: TGTGCCAGCAGCGCGGGACAGGGGATCAATGAGCAGTTCTTC.